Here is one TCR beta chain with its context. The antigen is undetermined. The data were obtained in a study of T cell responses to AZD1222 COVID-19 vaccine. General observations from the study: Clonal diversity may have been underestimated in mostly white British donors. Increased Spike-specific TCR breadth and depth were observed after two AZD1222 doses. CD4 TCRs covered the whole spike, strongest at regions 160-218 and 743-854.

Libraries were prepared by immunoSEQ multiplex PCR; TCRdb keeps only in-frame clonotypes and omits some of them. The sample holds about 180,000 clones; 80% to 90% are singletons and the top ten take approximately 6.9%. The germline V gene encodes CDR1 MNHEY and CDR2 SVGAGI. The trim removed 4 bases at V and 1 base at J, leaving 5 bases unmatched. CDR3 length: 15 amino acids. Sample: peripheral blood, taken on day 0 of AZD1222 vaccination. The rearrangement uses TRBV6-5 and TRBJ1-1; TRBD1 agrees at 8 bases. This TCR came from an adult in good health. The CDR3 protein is CASSFGQGRNTEAFF. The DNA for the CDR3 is TGTGCCAGCAGTTTCGGACAGGGAAGGAACACTGAAGCTTTCTTT.